The 21 T cell receptor beta chains in this list originate from one sample, sequenced in a study of control samples from healthy donors and cancer patients. Clones were read by immunoSEQ multiplex PCR, and TCRdb kept only the in-frame ones, dropping some. Of 60,000 to 75,000 clones in the sample, about 83% were seen once. Sequencing was performed on blood. The receptors were gathered from a man between 60 and 75 years old in good health.

The V call is TRBV7-8, the J call TRBJ1-4; D is possibly TRBD1 (6 bases). The CDR3 totals 15 residues. V shed 1 base and J shed 7 bases, with 13 bases lying between them. In germline, CDR1 is SGHVS, CDR2 FQNEAQ. The CDR3 loop reads CASSLDRRRGEKLFF. The CDR3 region has the DNA TGTGCCAGCAGCTTAGATAGGCGCAGGGGTGAAAAACTGTTTTTT.

This chain joins TRBV18 and TRBJ2-1, with D uncertain. The V end lost 1 base, the J end lost 4 bases, and 11 bases lay between the germline ends. CDR1 KGHSH and CDR2 LQKENI come from the germline V gene. This CDR3 has 15 amino acids. The CDR3: CASSPLSGLYNEQFF. The CDR3 nucleotides are TGTGCCAGCTCACCACTCTCCGGATTATACAATGAGCAGTTCTTC.

V usage is TRBV10-3 and J usage is TRBJ2-1; 12 bases are a match to TRBD2. The J segment lost 4 bases and the V segment lost 6 bases, leaving 4 bases of the junction unmatched. The CDR3 sequence is 15 residues long. Germline lookup yields CDR1 ENHRY and CDR2 SYGVKD. The CDR3 protein is CAIRNGLAGYNEQFF. The CDR3 region has the DNA TGTGCCATCAGAAACGGACTAGCGGGATACAATGAGCAGTTCTTC.

This clone was recorded a few times. The V call is TRBV6-1, the J call TRBJ2-7; D is ambiguous. Germline V gives CDR1 MNHNS, CDR2 SASEGT. This CDR3 comprises 13 residues. V was cut by 2 bases and J by 2 bases, with 7 bases left in between. The CDR3 loop reads CASSEHTAYEQYF. For the CDR3, the DNA is TGTGCCAGCAGTGAACACACCGCCTACGAGCAGTACTTC.

The chain is built from TRBV5-1 and TRBJ1-3; weak D call: TRBD1 (5 bases). Germline V gene data show CDR1 as SGHRS and CDR2 as YFSETQ. The CDR3 extends over 13 amino acids. Trimming took 0 bases from V and 4 from J, leaving 5 bases between them. The CDR3 coding sequence is TGCGCCAGCAGCTTGGGGGACGGAAACACCATATATTTT. Protein sequence: CASSLGDGNTIYF.

CDR3 region: CASSLDKLSNQPQHF. CDR3 DNA sequence: TGTGCCAGCAGCTTAGACAAGCTTAGCAATCAGCCCCAGCATTTT. This rearrangement joins TRBV7-2 to TRBJ1-5; no clear D. V shed 1 base and J shed 0 bases, with 7 bases lying between them. CDR1 SGHTA and CDR2 FQGNSA come from the germline V gene. The CDR3 extends over 15 amino acids. Filled out from reference TRBV7-2 and TRBJ1-5, the complete variable domain reads GAGVSQSPSNKVTEKGKDVELRCDPISGHTALYWYRQSLGQGLEFLIYFQGNSAPDKSGLPSDRFSAERTGGSVSTLTIQRTQQEDSAVYLCASSLDKLSNQPQHFGDGTRLSIL.

The chain recombines TRBV5-6 with TRBJ1-1; 10 bases fit TRBD1. Trimming cost V 5 bases and J 5 bases; bases outside gene matches: 6. Germline CDR1 reads SGHDT; CDR2 reads YYEEEE. The CDR3 is made up of 14 amino acids. CDR3 amino acids: CASRDRGHGTEAFF. The CDR3 DNA follows: TGTGCCAGCAGAGACAGGGGGCACGGAACTGAAGCTTTCTTT. The full variable domain, rest sourced from reference TRBV5-6 and TRBJ1-1, is DAGVTQSPTHLIKTRGQQVTLRCSPKSGHDTVSWYQQALGQGPQFIFQYYEEEERQRGNFPDRFSGHQFPNYSSELNVNALLLGDSALYLCASRDRGHGTEAFFGQGTRLTVV.

The chain couples TRBV19 to TRBJ1-5; TRBD1 matches at 10 bases. V shed 5 bases, J shed 0 bases, and the junction held 7 bases outside the gene matches. CDR1 and CDR2 (germline): LNHDA, SQIVND (reference sequence). The length of the CDR3 is 17 residues. The CDR3: CASSLTGQGNSNQPQHF. DNA for the CDR3: TGTGCCAGTAGTCTAACGGGACAGGGGAATAGCAATCAGCCCCAGCATTTT.

The chain joins TRBV6-5 to TRBJ1-1; TRBD1 agrees at 7 bases. The CDR3 length is 13 residues. V shed 2 bases and J 10 bases; nucleotides not matched to a gene: 7. Germline V lookup: CDR1 MNHEY, CDR2 SVGAGI. Written as DNA, the CDR3 is TGTGCCAGCAGTTACCTACAGGGGTTTGGAGCTTTCTTT. It is translated as CASSYLQGFGAFF.

This clone turned up a few times. The chain couples TRBV12-3 or TRBV12-4 to TRBJ1-4; D call uncertain. The CDR3 sequence is 11 residues long. Trimming pared 3 bases from V and 6 bases from J, leaving 2 bases between. This CDR3 reads CASSFYEKLFF. The CDR3 DNA reads TGTGCCAGCAGTTTCTATGAAAAACTGTTTTTT.

Here the CDR3 reads CASSFDRLSNQPQHF. The CDR3 bases are TGTGCCAGCAGTTTCGACAGGTTAAGCAATCAGCCCCAGCATTTT. The rearrangement uses TRBV28 and TRBJ1-5; D might be TRBD1 (6 bases). There are 15 residues in the CDR3. Trimming left V 3 bases short and J 1 base short, with 10 bases between. CDR1 and CDR2 from the germline V gene are MDHEN and SYDVKM.

This chain joins TRBV19 and TRBJ2-2; perhaps TRBD1 as D (6 bases). This CDR3 contains 14 residues. Trimming stripped 6 bases from V and 1 base from J, with 9 bases between. In germline, CDR1 is LNHDA, CDR2 SQIVND (reference sequence). CDR3 nucleotide sequence: TGTGCCAGTAGACCACAGGGGAACACCGGGGAGCTGTTTTTT. Translating it yields CASRPQGNTGELFF.

The V call is TRBV27, the J call TRBJ1-2, with 9 nucleotides matching TRBD1. The germline gives CDR1 MNHEY, CDR2 SMNVEV (reference sequence). Trimming removed 6 bases from V and 7 bases from J; junction bases left unmatched: 9. This CDR3 is 14 amino acids long. In DNA, the CDR3 is TGTGCCAGCAGGCCTGGACAGGGGAAGGGTGGCTACACCTTC. Amino acid sequence: CASRPGQGKGGYTF.

In nucleotides, the CDR3 is TGTGCCATCAGTGAAACGGGCAGGGGAGACACTGAAGCTTTCTTT. It translates to CAISETGRGDTEAFF. J is TRBJ1-1 and V is TRBV10-3; perhaps TRBD1 as D (6 bases). This CDR3 is built from 15 residues. Germline V lookup: CDR1 ENHRY, CDR2 SYGVKD. V shed 3 bases and J shed 3 bases, with 14 bases lying between them.

The chain uses TRBV28 and TRBJ1-5; D uncertain. Germline V gene lookup returns CDR1 MDHEN and CDR2 SYDVKM. The CDR3 has 12 residues. Trimming left V 6 bases short and J 13 bases short, with 16 bases between. The CDR3, as DNA: TGTGCCAGCAGGAAAAAGACCGCTTTTCAGCATTTT. Its protein is CASRKKTAFQHF.

V is TRBV6-2 or TRBV6-3 and J is TRBJ2-2; 7 nucleotides agree with TRBD1. Germline CDR1 MNHEY, CDR2 SVGEGT. The CDR3 is made up of 15 amino acids. The ends lost 4 bases at V and 8 bases at J; junction bases unmatched: 10. The CDR3 region has the DNA TGTGCCAGCAGTTCCGACAGGGACCCCCCGGGGGAGCTGTTTTTT. This gives the protein CASSSDRDPPGELFF.

V usage is TRBV4-3 and J usage is TRBJ1-5; D remains unclear. V lost 4 bases, J lost 4 bases, and 14 bases lay in between. CDR1 is LGHNA, CDR2 YSLEER, per germline. This CDR3 contains 15 residues. CDR3 protein: CASSPELGGNQPQHF. As DNA, the CDR3 is TGCGCCAGCAGCCCGGAGTTAGGCGGGAATCAGCCCCAGCATTTT.

The rearrangement uses TRBV30 and TRBJ2-1; D remains unclear. This CDR3 is 14 amino acids long. V gave up 3 bases and J gave up 7 bases, with 16 bases separating them. Germline CDR1 GTSNPN, CDR2 SVGIG (reference sequence). The CDR3 loop is CAWSQSLLGNEQFF. The CDR3 nucleotides read TGTGCCTGGAGCCAAAGTCTTCTGGGGAATGAGCAGTTCTTC.

The rearrangement links TRBV6-5 to TRBJ1-1; D ambiguous. Trimming shortened V by 11 bases and J by 1 base, and 14 bases separated the two germline ends. The CDR3 runs 13 residues. CDR1 is MNHEY and CDR2 is SVGAGI in the germline V gene. As DNA, the CDR3 is TGTGCCGCTGCCCGGGGTCAGAACACTGAAGCTTTCTTT. This gives the protein CAAARGQNTEAFF.

This clone was detected only a few times. J is TRBJ2-1 and V is TRBV5-1; D remains ambiguous. Germline lookup yields CDR1 SGHRS and CDR2 YFSETQ. V lost 2 bases to trimming and J lost 6 bases, with 15 bases between them. The CDR3 runs to 15 residues. The CDR3 coding sequence is TGCGCCAGCAGCTTAATAAGGACCTCGGGCAATGAGCAGTTCTTC. Amino acid sequence: CASSLIRTSGNEQFF.

This sequence joins TRBV5-1 and TRBJ2-3, with a weak D call TRBD1 (5 bases). This CDR3 is 16 amino acids long. From germline, CDR1 is SGHRS and CDR2 YFSETQ. Trimming pared 4 bases from V and 0 bases from J, leaving 15 bases between. In DNA, the CDR3 is TGCGCCAGCAGCCTAGGACAACCGACTAGCACAGATACGCAGTATTTT. Translated: CASSLGQPTSTDTQYF.